The TCR beta chain described here comes from a study of T cell responses to AZD1222 COVID-19 vaccine. Study-level background: Analysis merged second doses at about 4 or about 12 weeks.

The junction had 3 bases not matched to a gene; V was cut back by 1 base and J by 3 bases. The CDR3 has 14 residues. Germline CDR1 SGHNT, CDR2 YYREEE (reference sequence). Profiled with immunoSEQ multiplex PCR; TCRdb holds only in-frame clones, not every one. The table includes 65,000 to 75,000 clones, 84% detected once. Whole-study findings and limits: It was only after the peak T cell response that any repertoires were sampled. At study baseline, merely several AZD1222 recipients were seropositive.

To note about this clone: No antigen is known for it.

Sample: peripheral blood, taken on day 0 of AZD1222 vaccination. The chain recombines TRBV5-4 with TRBJ1-2, with 7 bases identical to TRBD1. This TCR was sampled from an adult in good health. In DNA, the CDR3 is TGTGCCAGCAGCTTGCGCGGGACAGACTATGGCTACACCTTC. Translation: CASSLRGTDYGYTF.